The clone carrying this TCR beta chain was seen once. This sample stems from a study of blood T cell repertoires in COVID-19. Germline lookup yields CDR1 SQVTM and CDR2 ANQGSEA. V lost 0 bases, J lost 7 bases, and 6 bases stayed unmatched. This CDR3 has 14 amino acids. Recovery meant two consecutive negative NP/OP PCR tests, professional clearance, or resolved symptoms. Repertoires were generated with immunoSEQ multiplex PCR, while TCRdb's copy carries only in-frame clones and drops some. Seen here are 150,000 to 250,000 clones, roughly four fifths observed once, and the top ten hold 10% to 15%. The chain has TRBV29-1 and TRBJ1-3; 7 positions agree with TRBD1. The receptor was derived from a man aged 35 to 55 who had recovered from COVID-19. The material sequenced was PBMCs or T cells enriched from blood (not recorded which). CDR3 protein: CSVEDMTGTNTIYF. Written as DNA, the CDR3 is TGCAGCGTTGAAGACATGACAGGGACGAACACCATATATTTT.